These T cell receptor beta chains were read from a single sample in a study of early T cells in non-severe SARS-CoV-2 infection. One entry per CDR3 protein, called by TCRdb with MiXCR from the 5' RACE reads. Of more than 50,000 distinct CDR3 sequences in the sample, 9.1% were seen once. Sequences were obtained from whole blood. The receptors come from an adult who was a healthcare worker with PCR-confirmed SARS-CoV-2 infection or an uninfected control (not recorded which). Each CDR3 is given with its conserved first and last residue. Fields, in order: clone size, J gene, D gene, V gene, CDR3 protein, CDR3 DNA. A D gene is named only where the DNA matches it firmly. Only some rows state a clone size, as once, few, many or a class for expanded clones.

.,TRBJ2-1,.,TRBV24-1,CATSVGLGEQFF,TGTGCCACCAGTGTTGGGCTGGGAGAGCAGTTCTTC
many,TRBJ1-2,.,TRBV29-1,CSVDRIYGYTF,TGCAGCGTTGACAGGATATATGGCTACACCTTC
.,TRBJ2-7,TRBD1,TRBV28,CASSGQGLNEQYF,TGTGCCAGCAGTGGACAGGGGCTTAACGAGCAGTACTTC
many,TRBJ2-2,TRBD2,TRBV7-9,CASSSVSGSEELFF,TGTGCCAGCAGCTCCGTTAGCGGGTCTGAGGAGCTGTTTTTT
many,TRBJ2-7,.,TRBV2,CASRFTGEPYEQYF,TGTGCCAGCAGGTTCACGGGGGAGCCCTACGAGCAGTACTTC
.,TRBJ2-3,TRBD1,TRBV24-1,CATSDPRQGTSTDTQYF,TGTGCCACCAGTGACCCACGACAGGGGACCAGCACAGATACGCAGTATTTT
few,TRBJ2-5,.,TRBV29-1,CSGIAQETQYF,TGCAGCGGTATAGCCCAAGAGACCCAGTACTTC
.,TRBJ2-3,TRBD2,TRBV29-1,CSVAGEGADTQYF,TGCAGCGTGGCGGGAGAGGGCGCAGATACGCAGTATTTT
many,TRBJ2-3,TRBD1,TRBV3-1,CASSPAGQGEEDTQYF,TGTGCCAGCAGCCCTGCGGGACAGGGGGAAGAAGATACGCAGTATTTT
few,TRBJ1-6,TRBD1,TRBV7-2,CASSLNGQGYSPLHF,TGTGCCAGCAGCTTAAACGGACAGGGGTATTCACCCCTCCACTTT
few,TRBJ1-2,.,TRBV29-1,CSVEDVHGYTF,TGCAGCGTTGAAGATGTTCACGGCTACACCTTC
few,TRBJ2-2,.,TRBV7-3,CASSLIGERGPNTGELFF,TGTGCCAGCAGCTTAATCGGGGAAAGGGGTCCGAACACCGGGGAGCTGTTTTTT
few,TRBJ2-5,TRBD2,TRBV7-2,CASSSLAGGQETQYF,TGTGCCAGCAGCTCCCTAGCGGGAGGGCAAGAGACCCAGTACTTC
many,TRBJ1-2,.,TRBV9,CASSVGTAFYGYTF,TGTGCCAGCAGCGTAGGGACAGCCTTCTATGGCTACACCTTC
many,TRBJ1-1,.,TRBV7-8,CASSLGARGRALNTEAFF,TGTGCCAGCAGCTTAGGGGCTCGGGGGAGGGCCTTGAACACTGAAGCTTTCTTT
many,TRBJ1-1,.,TRBV18,CASSSNSEAFF,TGTGCCAGCTCATCTAACTCTGAAGCTTTCTTT
.,TRBJ2-7,.,TRBV28,CASSGTPSYEQYF,TGTGCCAGCAGTGGGACACCCTCCTACGAGCAGTACTTC
.,TRBJ2-1,.,TRBV20-1,CSARESTVNNEQFF,TGCAGTGCTAGAGAATCGACAGTTAATAATGAGCAGTTCTTC
.,TRBJ1-3,.,TRBV30,CAWSRGAGNTIYF,TGTGCCTGGTCAAGGGGGGCTGGAAACACCATATATTTT
.,TRBJ1-1,.,TRBV11-1,CASSSTAANTEAFF,TGTGCCAGCAGCTCGACAGCTGCGAACACTGAAGCTTTCTTT
many,TRBJ2-2,TRBD1,TRBV11-2,CASSLVRATGVPRELFF,TGTGCCAGCAGCTTAGTTCGGGCGACAGGGGTTCCGAGGGAGCTGTTTTTT
many,TRBJ1-1,.,TRBV20-1,CSAATMNTEAFF,TGCAGTGCTGCAACCATGAACACTGAAGCTTTCTTT
many,TRBJ1-1,.,TRBV29-1,CSVRTLMNTEAFF,TGCAGCGTCAGGACACTTATGAACACTGAAGCTTTCTTT
many,TRBJ2-3,TRBD2,TRBV7-9,CASSTWGLAGASFTDTQYF,TGTGCCAGCAGCACGTGGGGACTAGCGGGAGCCAGCTTCACAGATACGCAGTATTTT